This T cell receptor (delta chain) is drawn from a study of gamma-delta T cells after stem cell transplantation. V was cut by 0 bases and J by 8 bases, with 34 bases left in between. Germline CDR1 and CDR2: TSWWSYY and QGS. The CDR3 is made up of 21 amino acids. TCRdb repeated clone calling on the RT-PCR reads with CATT. Of 2,500 to 3,500 delta-chain clones listed, about 10% are singletons. This clone rates as medium-sized. The rearrangement joins TRDV1 to TRDJ1; TRDD3 is a possible D gene (5 bases). This TCR was recovered from a human donor. It is not recorded whose cells these are; they may come from a transplant donor. The sequenced sample was gamma-delta T cells. CDR3 sequence: CALGELVSFGTGRNAGSKLIF. The CDR3 DNA is TGTGCTCTTGGGGAACTAGTAAGCTTCGGTACCGGTCGGAACGCGGGATCCAAACTCATCTTT.